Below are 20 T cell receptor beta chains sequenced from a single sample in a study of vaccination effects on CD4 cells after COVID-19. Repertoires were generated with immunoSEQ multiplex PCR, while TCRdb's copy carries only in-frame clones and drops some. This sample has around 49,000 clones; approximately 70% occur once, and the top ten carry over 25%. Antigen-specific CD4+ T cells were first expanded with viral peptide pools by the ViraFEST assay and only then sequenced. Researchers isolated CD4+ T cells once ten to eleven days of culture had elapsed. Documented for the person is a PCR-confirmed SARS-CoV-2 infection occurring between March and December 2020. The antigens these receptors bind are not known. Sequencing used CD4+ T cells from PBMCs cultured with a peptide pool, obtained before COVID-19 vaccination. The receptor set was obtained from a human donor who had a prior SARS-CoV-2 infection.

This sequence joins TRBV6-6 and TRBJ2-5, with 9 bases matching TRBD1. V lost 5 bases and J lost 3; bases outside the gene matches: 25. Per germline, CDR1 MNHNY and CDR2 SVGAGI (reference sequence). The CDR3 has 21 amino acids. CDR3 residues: CASSPGPEKTGGVSDKETQYF. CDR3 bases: TGTGCCAGCAGTCCCGGACCAGAGAAAACAGGGGGCGTTTCGGACAAAGAGACCCAGTACTTC.

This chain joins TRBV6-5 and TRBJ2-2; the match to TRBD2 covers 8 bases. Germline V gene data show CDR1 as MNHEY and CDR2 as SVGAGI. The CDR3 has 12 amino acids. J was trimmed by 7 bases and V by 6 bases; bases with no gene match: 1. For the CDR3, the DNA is TGTGCCAGCAGACGGGGGGGCGGGGAGCTGTTTTTT. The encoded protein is CASRRGGGELFF.

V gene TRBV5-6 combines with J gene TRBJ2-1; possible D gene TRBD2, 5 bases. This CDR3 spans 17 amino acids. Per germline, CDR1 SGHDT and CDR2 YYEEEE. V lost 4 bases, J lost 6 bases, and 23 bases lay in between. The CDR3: CASSPGLRDYYSNEQFF. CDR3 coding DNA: TGTGCCAGCAGCCCCGGTTTGAGGGATTACTATTCCAATGAGCAGTTCTTC.

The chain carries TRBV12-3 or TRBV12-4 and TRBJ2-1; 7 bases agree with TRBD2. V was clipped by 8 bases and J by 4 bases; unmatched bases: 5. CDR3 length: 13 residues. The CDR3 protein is CASLGGSYNEQFF. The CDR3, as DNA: TGTGCCAGCCTTGGCGGGAGTTACAATGAGCAGTTCTTC.

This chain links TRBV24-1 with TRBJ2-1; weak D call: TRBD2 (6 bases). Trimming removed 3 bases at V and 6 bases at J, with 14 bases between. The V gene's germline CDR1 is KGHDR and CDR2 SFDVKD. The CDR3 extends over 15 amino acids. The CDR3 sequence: CATSDPSVGGNEQFF. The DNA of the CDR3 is TGTGCCACCAGTGATCCTAGCGTTGGTGGCAATGAGCAGTTCTTC.

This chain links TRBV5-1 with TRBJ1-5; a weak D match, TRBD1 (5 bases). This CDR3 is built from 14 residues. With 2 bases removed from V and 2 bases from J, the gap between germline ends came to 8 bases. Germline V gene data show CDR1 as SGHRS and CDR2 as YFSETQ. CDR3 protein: CASSFRGGNQPQHF. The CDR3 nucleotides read TGCGCCAGCAGCTTCCGGGGGGGCAATCAGCCCCAGCATTTT.

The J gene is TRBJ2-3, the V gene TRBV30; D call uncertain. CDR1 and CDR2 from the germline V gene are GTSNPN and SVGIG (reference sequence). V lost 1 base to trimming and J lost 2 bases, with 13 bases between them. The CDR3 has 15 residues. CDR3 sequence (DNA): TGTGCCTGGAGTGAAAGAGGAATGCTCACAGATACGCAGTATTTT. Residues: CAWSERGMLTDTQYF.

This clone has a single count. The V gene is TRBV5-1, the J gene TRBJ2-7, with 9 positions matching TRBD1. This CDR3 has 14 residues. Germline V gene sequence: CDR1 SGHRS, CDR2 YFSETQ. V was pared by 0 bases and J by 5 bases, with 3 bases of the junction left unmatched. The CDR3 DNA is TGCGCCAGCAGCTTGGACAGGGGGCGGGACGAGCAGTACTTC. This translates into CASSLDRGRDEQYF.

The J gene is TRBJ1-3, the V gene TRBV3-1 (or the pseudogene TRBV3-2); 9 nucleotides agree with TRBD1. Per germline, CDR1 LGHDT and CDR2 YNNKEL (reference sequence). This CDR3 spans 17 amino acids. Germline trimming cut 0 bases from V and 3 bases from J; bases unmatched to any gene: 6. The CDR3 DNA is TGTGCCAGCAGCCAAGATTGGACAGGGGTTGATGGAAACACCATATATTTT. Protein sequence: CASSQDWTGVDGNTIYF.

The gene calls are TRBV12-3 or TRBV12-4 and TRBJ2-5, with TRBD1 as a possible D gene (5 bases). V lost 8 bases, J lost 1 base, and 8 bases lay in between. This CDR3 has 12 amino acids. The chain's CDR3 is CASGHSQETQYF. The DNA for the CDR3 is TGTGCCAGCGGACATTCCCAAGAGACCCAGTACTTC.

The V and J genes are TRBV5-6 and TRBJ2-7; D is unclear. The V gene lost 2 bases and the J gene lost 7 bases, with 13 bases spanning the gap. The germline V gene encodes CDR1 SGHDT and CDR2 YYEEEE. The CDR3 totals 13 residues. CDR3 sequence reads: CASSFLDFGEQYF. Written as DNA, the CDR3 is TGTGCCAGCAGCTTTCTTGACTTCGGGGAGCAGTACTTC.

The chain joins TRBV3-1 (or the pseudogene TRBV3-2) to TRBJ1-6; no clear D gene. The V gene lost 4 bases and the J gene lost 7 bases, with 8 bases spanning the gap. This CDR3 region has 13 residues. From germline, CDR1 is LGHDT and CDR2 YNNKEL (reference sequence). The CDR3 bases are TGTGCCAGCAGCCTCTTAGGGAATTCACCCCTCCACTTT. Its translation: CASSLLGNSPLHF.

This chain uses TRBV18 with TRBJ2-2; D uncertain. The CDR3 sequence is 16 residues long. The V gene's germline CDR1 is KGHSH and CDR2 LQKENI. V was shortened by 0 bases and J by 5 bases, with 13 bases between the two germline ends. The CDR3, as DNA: TGTGCCAGCTCACCACCCGTCCGACTTTCGACCGGGGAGCTGTTTTTT. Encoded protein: CASSPPVRLSTGELFF. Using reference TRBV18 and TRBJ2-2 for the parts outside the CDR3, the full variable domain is NAGVMQNPRHLVRRRGQEARLRCSPMKGHSHVYWYRQLPEEGLKFMVYLQKENIIDESGMPKERFSAEFPKEGPSILRIQQVVRGDSAAYFCASSPPVRLSTGELFFGEGSRLTVL.

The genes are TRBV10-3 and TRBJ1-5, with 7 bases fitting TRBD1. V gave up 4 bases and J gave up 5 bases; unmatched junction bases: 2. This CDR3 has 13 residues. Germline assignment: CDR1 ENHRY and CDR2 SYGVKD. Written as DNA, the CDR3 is TGTGCCATCAGTGGGGACAGCGATCAGCCCCAGCATTTT. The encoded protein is CAISGDSDQPQHF.

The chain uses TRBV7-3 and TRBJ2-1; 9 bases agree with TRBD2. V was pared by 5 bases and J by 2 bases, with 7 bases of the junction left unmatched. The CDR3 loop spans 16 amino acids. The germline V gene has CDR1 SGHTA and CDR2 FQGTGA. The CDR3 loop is CASSRLGGRAYNEQFF. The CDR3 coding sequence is TGTGCCAGCAGCCGACTGGGCGGGAGGGCCTACAATGAGCAGTTCTTC. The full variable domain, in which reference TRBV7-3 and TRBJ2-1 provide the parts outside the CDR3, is GAGVSQTPSNKVTEKGKYVELRCDPISGHTALYWYRQSLGQGPEFLIYFQGTGAADDSGLPNDRFFAVRPEGSVSTLKIQRTERGDSAVYLCASSRLGGRAYNEQFFGPGTRLTVL.

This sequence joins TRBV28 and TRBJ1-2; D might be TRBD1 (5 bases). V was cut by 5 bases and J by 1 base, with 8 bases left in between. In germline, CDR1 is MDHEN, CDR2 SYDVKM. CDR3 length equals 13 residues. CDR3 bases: TGTGCCAGCAGTCGACAGAGTAACTATGGCTACACCTTC. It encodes CASSRQSNYGYTF.

DNA for the CDR3: TGTGCCAGCAGCCCCGGCAGCCTGGGCTACGAGCAGTACTTC. This codes for CASSPGSLGYEQYF. J is TRBJ2-7 and V is TRBV3-1 (or the pseudogene TRBV3-2); D gene unclear. CDR3 size: 14 residues. CDR1 is LGHDT, CDR2 YNNKEL, per germline (reference sequence). The V end lost 4 bases, the J end lost 3 bases, and 13 bases lay between the germline ends.

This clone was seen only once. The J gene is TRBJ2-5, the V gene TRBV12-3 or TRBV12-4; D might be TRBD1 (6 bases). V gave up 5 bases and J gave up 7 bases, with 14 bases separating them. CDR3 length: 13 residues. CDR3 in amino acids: CASSTGLGGTQYF. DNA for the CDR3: TGTGCCAGCAGTACGGGCCTAGGGGGGACCCAGTACTTC.

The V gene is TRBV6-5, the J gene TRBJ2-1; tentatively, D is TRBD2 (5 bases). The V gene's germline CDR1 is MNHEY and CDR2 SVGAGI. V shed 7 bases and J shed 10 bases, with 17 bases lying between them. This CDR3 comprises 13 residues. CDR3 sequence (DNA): TGTGCCAGCATCCACCCGGACTTGGGGGAGCAGTTCTTC. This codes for CASIHPDLGEQFF.

The CDR3 is CASSFRAGGSLEQYF. The CDR3, as DNA: TGTGCCAGCAGCTTCCGAGCGGGAGGGTCCCTCGAGCAGTACTTC. The chain couples TRBV7-2 to TRBJ2-7, with TRBD2 matching over 10 bases. There are 15 residues in the CDR3. V trimming: 3 bases; J trimming: 6 bases; junction bases outside the gene matches: 8. CDR1 and CDR2 (germline): SGHTA, FQGNSA.